This TCR beta chain was recovered during a study of shared clonotypes between healthy human individuals. Overall study findings and caveats: Against clonotypes common to all four donors, non-shared ones had lower generation probabilities.

Replicate PCRs from sorted subsets contained roughly 200 ng DNA, which is 30,000 to 35,000 T cell genomes. In the study's own analysis: As immunoSEQ supplied junction-only sequences (without quality scores), filtering differed. The data were produced by immunoSEQ multiplex PCR, yet TCRdb's version contains in-frame clones alone and is incomplete. The D gene and trimming were derived from the DNA, and the V and J assignments and clone size from that table. In the table there are about 2 million clones, about 95% of which are singletons. Germline assignment: CDR1 MDHEN and CDR2 SYDVKM. The V segment lost 5 bases and the J segment 1 base; nucleotides outside the gene matches: 8. CDR3 length equals 17 residues. As concerns this clone: Its antigen is undetermined.

Terminally differentiated effector memory CD45RA+ cells were excluded from the naive CD8 cells, which were CD45RO-negative and positively selected for CCR7. V is TRBV28 and J is TRBJ1-1, with 12 nucleotides matching TRBD1. The origin of this receptor is a man aged 18 to 30 in good health. The specimen was naive CD8+ T cells sorted from blood. CDR3 amino acids: CASSLPMGQGANTEAFF. The CDR3 nucleotides are TGTGCCAGCAGTCTACCTATGGGACAGGGGGCGAACACTGAAGCTTTCTTT.